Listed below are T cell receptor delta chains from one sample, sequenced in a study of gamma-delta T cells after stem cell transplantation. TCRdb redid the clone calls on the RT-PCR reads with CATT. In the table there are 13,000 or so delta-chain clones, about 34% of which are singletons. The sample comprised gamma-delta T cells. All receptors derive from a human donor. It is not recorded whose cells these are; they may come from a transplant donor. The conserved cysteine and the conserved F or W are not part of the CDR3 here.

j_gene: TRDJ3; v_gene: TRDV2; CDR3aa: ACDTGGRGDFSWDTRKMF
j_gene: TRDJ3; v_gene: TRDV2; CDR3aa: ACDTVGTGGYPSSWDTRQMF
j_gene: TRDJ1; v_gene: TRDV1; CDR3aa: ALGELIDPYFPPRYTDKLI
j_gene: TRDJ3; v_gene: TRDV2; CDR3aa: ACDTGILSSWDTRQMF
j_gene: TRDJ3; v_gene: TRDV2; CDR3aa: ACDTTYTTNLLGDTGSSWDTRQMF
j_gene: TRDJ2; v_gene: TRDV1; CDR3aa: ALGEAFRYWGGTFLTAQLF
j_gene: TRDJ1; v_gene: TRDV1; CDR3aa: ALGDPISFQLVTDKLI
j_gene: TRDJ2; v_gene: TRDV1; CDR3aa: ALGESPQSYRGIRTAQLF
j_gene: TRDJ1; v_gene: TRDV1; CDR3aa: ALGEPQTRNWGIPSTDKLI
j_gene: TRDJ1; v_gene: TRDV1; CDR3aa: ALGERGPSYGGYARYTDKLI
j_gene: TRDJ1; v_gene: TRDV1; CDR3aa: AIGSARSFILLGDGGTDKLI
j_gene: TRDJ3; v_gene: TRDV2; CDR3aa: ACDTAVSRSLYTRQMF
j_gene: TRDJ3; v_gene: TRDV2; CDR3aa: ACDTAGSPWDTRQMF
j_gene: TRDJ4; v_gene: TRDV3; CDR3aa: AFRVPSSRYWGKPNPTRPLI
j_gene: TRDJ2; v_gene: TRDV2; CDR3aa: ACDTLLLGDIGTAQLF
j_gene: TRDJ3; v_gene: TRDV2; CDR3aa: ACDTGGYGAWDARQMF
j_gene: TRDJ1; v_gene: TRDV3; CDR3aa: ASRRLPGLGAWYTDKLI
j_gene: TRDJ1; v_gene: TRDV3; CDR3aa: AFIHVLGALF
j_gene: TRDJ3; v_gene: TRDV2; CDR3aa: ACDILGDTGSWDTRQMF
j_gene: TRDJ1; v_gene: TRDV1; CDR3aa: AIGTGGCRRLLYTDKLI
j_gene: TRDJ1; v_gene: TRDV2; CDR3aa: ACDTMVFTGGSDTDKLI
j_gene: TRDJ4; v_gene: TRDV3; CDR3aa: AFSSSTGGYRPLI
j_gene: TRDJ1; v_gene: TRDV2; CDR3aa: ACDLLPPRGWGMNCTYTDKLI
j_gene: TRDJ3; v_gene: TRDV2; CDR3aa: ACDPWLLGVGWDTRQMF
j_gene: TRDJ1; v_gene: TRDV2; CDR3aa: ACDTDFLGDPRYTDKLI
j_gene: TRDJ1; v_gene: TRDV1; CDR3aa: ALGEDGETGGWKKLI
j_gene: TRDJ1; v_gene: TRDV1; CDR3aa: ALGEVPFLRVGGDPYTDKLI
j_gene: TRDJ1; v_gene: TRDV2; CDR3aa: ACDTRPSGDWGMYTDRLI
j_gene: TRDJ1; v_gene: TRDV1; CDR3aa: ALGTCAFLPLGDKEHKLI
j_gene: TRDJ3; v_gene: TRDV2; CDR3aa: ACDTVGDKGTWDTRQMF
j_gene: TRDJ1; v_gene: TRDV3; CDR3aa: AFSTSDPGGYADDKLI
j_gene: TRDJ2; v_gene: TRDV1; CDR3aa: ALGELPLLCLGIMSLTAQLF
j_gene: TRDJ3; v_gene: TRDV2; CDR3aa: ACDPIWGTSSWDTRQMF
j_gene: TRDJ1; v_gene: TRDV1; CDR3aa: ALGELSLPYWGLHTDKLI
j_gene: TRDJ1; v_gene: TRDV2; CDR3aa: ACDSGKRGPPNKLI
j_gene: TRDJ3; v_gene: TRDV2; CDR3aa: ACDAVLGDTSSWDTRQMF
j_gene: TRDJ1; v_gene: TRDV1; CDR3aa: ALGNRGALTTYAGGPHTQYTDKLI
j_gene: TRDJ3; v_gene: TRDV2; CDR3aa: ACDPADPGSWDTRQMF
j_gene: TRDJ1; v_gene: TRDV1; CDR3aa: ALGELLPGPTCPMYTDKLI
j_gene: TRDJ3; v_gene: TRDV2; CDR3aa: ACDTERWGIRSSWDTRQMF
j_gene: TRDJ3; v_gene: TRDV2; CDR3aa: ACDTALGDTFSSWDTRQMF
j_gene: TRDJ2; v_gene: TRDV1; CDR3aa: ALGEFTTEWGMGAQLF
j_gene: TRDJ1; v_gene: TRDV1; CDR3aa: ALGAYSGGLYWGIRELI
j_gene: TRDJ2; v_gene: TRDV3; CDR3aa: ACSRVPGAQLF
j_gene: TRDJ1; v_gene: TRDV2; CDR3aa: ACDQSRKDGSDWGSRADKLI
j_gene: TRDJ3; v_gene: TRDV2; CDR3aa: ACDTVEGYATLDTRQMF
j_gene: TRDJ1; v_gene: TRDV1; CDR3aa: ALGVFLPSLLGVYTDKLI
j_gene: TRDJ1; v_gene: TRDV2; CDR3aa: ACDTHGPAVTVDTELI
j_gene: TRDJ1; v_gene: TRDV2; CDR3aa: ACGLQTGGYAKLI
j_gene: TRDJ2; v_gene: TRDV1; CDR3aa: ALGERNWGYVALTAQLF
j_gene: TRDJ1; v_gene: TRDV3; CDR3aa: ASGLNGVYTDKLI
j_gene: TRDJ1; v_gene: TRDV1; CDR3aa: ALGDQIAGRGADKLI
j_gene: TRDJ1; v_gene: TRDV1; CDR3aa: ALGESVPSHHIRGTDKLI
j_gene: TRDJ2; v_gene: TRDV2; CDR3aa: ACDKMGDLTAQLF
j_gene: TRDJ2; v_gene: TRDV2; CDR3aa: ACDTRGGPRTQLF
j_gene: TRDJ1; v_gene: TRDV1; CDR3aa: ALLRGGDTDKLI
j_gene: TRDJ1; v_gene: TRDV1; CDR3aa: ALGESRKTGIRLNWVVSYTDKLI
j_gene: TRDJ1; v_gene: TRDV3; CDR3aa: ATGSLRGTGGPYTDKLI
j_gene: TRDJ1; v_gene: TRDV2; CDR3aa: AYSLLGDPGHVPENTDKLI